This TCR beta chain was recovered during a study of T cell repertoires in ileal Crohn's disease. Study-level background: Postoperative therapy was given to about half: around eleven thiopurines, some 18 anti-TNF agents. Biopsies at the proximal margin of the resected specimen form MI samples.

Points from the study as a whole: Compared with CD4 T cells, sorted CD8 cells carried more expanded clones.

V lost 8 bases and J 2 bases, leaving 10 bases between the germline ends. Germline CDR1 MNHEY, CDR2 SMNVEV (reference sequence). This CDR3 contains 12 residues. Sequenced by immunoSEQ multiplex PCR; TCRdb stores in-frame clones only, minus some. The profile shows around 5,000 clones, roughly 91% of them singletons. Regarding this clone: Its antigen remains unknown.

Time point of the sample: proximal margin of the surgical specimen (macroscopically non-inflamed). The sequencing sample was made of ileal tissue. The origin of this receptor is an adult with Crohn's disease. The V call is TRBV27, the J call TRBJ2-7, with D possibly matching TRBD1 (5 bases). The CDR3 nucleotides are TGTGCCAGCCGCGGCAGGGCCTACGAGCAGTACTTC. It is translated as CASRGRAYEQYF.